The rows below give T cell receptor beta chains drawn from one sample of a study of blood T cell repertoires in COVID-19. Using immunoSEQ multiplex PCR, the repertoire was profiled, and TCRdb retains in-frame clones only, with some absent. Of roughly 140,000 clones in the sample, 70% to 90% were seen once. Sequenced: peripheral blood. These receptors came from a woman aged 45-59 years with acute or convalescent COVID-19. The CDR3 runs from the conserved cysteine through the conserved F or W. A D gene is named only where the DNA matches it firmly. The size entry is marked missing in some rows and otherwise reads once, few, many or a size class.

j_call	d_call	clone_size	v_call	cdr3_aa	cdr3_nt
TRBJ1-2	TRBD1	NA	TRBV6-5	CASTQHGQGGYTF	TGTGCCAGCACCCAACACGGACAGGGGGGCTACACCTTC
TRBJ1-2	NA	NA	TRBV7-8	CASSVKPRDGYTF	TGTGCCAGCAGCGTAAAACCCAGGGATGGCTACACCTTC
TRBJ2-5	TRBD2	once	TRBV11-2	CASSSLAGGQETQYF	TGTGCCAGCAGCTCACTAGCGGGGGGCCAAGAGACCCAGTACTTC
TRBJ2-5	TRBD2	NA	TRBV12-5	CASGPGRGEQETQYF	TGTGCTAGTGGTCCCGGGCGGGGGGAACAAGAGACCCAGTACTTC
TRBJ2-5	NA	NA	TRBV3-1/TRBV3-2	CASTSDGVYQETQYF	TGTGCCAGCACCTCAGACGGGGTTTACCAAGAGACCCAGTACTTC
TRBJ2-1	TRBD1	NA	TRBV7-6	CASSATGANEQFF	TGTGCCAGCAGCGCCACAGGGGCCAATGAGCAGTTCTTC
TRBJ2-3	TRBD2	NA	TRBV7-2	CASGTTSGTDTQYF	TGTGCCAGTGGGACGACTAGCGGCACAGATACGCAGTATTTT
TRBJ2-4	NA	NA	TRBV7-2	CASSSATGNIQYF	TGTGCCAGCAGCTCGGCCACGGGGAACATTCAGTACTTC
TRBJ2-1	TRBD2	NA	TRBV19	CASSIGLAGDEQFF	TGTGCCAGTAGTATTGGACTAGCGGGGGATGAGCAGTTCTTC
TRBJ1-2	TRBD1	NA	TRBV19	CASSTQGATNYGYTF	TGTGCCAGTAGTACGCAGGGGGCTACTAACTATGGCTACACCTTC
TRBJ1-2	NA	NA	TRBV12-3/TRBV12-4	CASSFGVAVGYTF	TGTGCCAGCAGCTTCGGAGTGGCGGTTGGCTACACCTTC
TRBJ1-4	TRBD1	NA	TRBV29-1	CSVGDRDNEKLFF	TGCAGCGTTGGGGACAGGGATAATGAAAAACTGTTTTTT
TRBJ2-1	TRBD2	NA	TRBV7-2	CASSLEARGRAVGYNEQFF	TGTGCCAGCAGCTTAGAAGCAAGAGGGAGGGCGGTAGGCTACAATGAGCAGTTCTTC
TRBJ2-7	TRBD2	few	TRBV6-2/TRBV6-3	CASSTLTSGDEQYF	TGTGCCAGCAGTACCCTGACTAGCGGGGACGAGCAGTACTTC
TRBJ1-4	TRBD1	few	TRBV27	CASRPTGGVEKLFF	TGTGCCAGCAGGCCTACAGGGGGGGTTGAAAAACTGTTTTTT
TRBJ2-7	TRBD1	NA	TRBV7-9	CASSAPKGTGYEQYF	TGTGCCAGCAGCGCACCAAAGGGGACAGGGTACGAGCAGTACTTC
TRBJ2-1	NA	NA	TRBV6-5	CASSSVSLSYNEQFF	TGTGCCAGCAGCTCAGTGTCACTATCCTACAATGAGCAGTTCTTC
TRBJ1-4	NA	NA	TRBV6-6	CASSDQTGFREKLFF	TGTGCCAGCAGTGACCAAACAGGGTTTAGAGAAAAACTGTTTTTT
TRBJ2-7	NA	few	TRBV5-5	CASSYYSEQYF	TGTGCCAGCAGCTATTACAGCGAGCAGTACTTC
TRBJ1-6	TRBD1	few	TRBV9	CASSVKGDRVGSSYNSPLHF	TGTGCCAGCAGCGTGAAAGGGGACAGGGTGGGGAGCTCCTATAATTCACCCCTCCACTTT
TRBJ2-2	NA	NA	TRBV7-9	CASITTLVGELFF	TGTGCCAGCATCACCACCTTAGTCGGGGAGCTGTTTTTT
TRBJ2-7	NA	few	TRBV5-1	CASSLRGDTPGEQYF	TGCGCCAGCAGCTTGCGGGGAGATACTCCGGGGGAGCAGTACTTC
TRBJ1-4	TRBD1	few	TRBV5-1	CASSYSGTGNEKLFF	TGCGCCAGCAGCTACTCCGGGACAGGGAATGAAAAACTGTTTTTT
TRBJ2-3	NA	NA	TRBV11-1	CASSIDRRGNTDTQYF	TGTGCCAGCAGCATAGACAGGAGGGGTAACACAGATACGCAGTATTTT
TRBJ2-7	NA	once	TRBV21-1	CASSKEGTRTGVSYEQYF	TGTGCCAGCAGCAAAGAGGGTACTCGGACAGGGGTCTCCTACGAGCAGTACTTC
TRBJ1-2	TRBD1	NA	TRBV6-2/TRBV6-3	CASSISGGRGYTF	TGTGCCAGCAGTATTTCAGGGGGCAGAGGCTACACCTTC
TRBJ2-7	TRBD1	NA	TRBV2	CASSEGQGYSREQYF	TGTGCCAGCAGTGAGGGACAGGGCTATTCCCGCGAGCAGTACTTC
TRBJ1-5	NA	few	TRBV10-2	CASSEGLGRQPQHF	TGCGCCAGCAGTGAGGGATTGGGGCGTCAGCCCCAGCATTTT
TRBJ1-1	NA	few	TRBV18	CASSISTGGELATEAFF	TGTGCCAGCTCTATTTCGACGGGGGGCGAGCTTGCCACTGAAGCTTTCTTT
TRBJ1-5	TRBD1	NA	TRBV4-3	CASSQGTGYQPQHF	TGCGCCAGCAGCCAAGGGACAGGGTATCAGCCCCAGCATTTT
TRBJ1-1	TRBD1	few	TRBV6-5	CASSYSGGTGRTEAFF	TGTGCCAGCAGTTACTCGGGTGGGACAGGACGAACTGAAGCTTTCTTT
TRBJ2-3	TRBD2	NA	TRBV6-4	CASSDLSGGQDTQYF	TGTGCCAGCAGTGACCTCTCGGGGGGTCAGGATACGCAGTATTTT
TRBJ1-1	NA	NA	TRBV5-1	CASSLNGQGQTFF	TGCGCCAGCAGCTTGAACGGCCAGGGGCAAACTTTCTTT
TRBJ2-7	TRBD1	NA	TRBV10-3	CAISGGQGAIESSYEQYF	TGTGCCATCAGTGGCGGTCAGGGGGCCATCGAGAGCTCCTACGAGCAGTACTTC
TRBJ1-2	NA	few	TRBV4-2	CASSQRQVDSYTF	TGTGCCAGCAGCCAGCGACAGGTTGATAGCTACACCTTC
TRBJ1-2	NA	NA	TRBV28	CASSRWGQGYGYTF	TGTGCCAGCAGCCGCTGGGGACAAGGTTATGGCTACACCTTC
TRBJ2-7	TRBD1	NA	TRBV6-2/TRBV6-3	CASSYPGDRAYEQYF	TGTGCCAGCAGTTACCCCGGGGACAGGGCCTACGAGCAGTACTTC
TRBJ1-2	TRBD1	NA	TRBV14	CASSLASGTAVYGYTF	TGTGCCAGCAGCCTCGCCTCCGGGACAGCTGTGTATGGCTACACCTTC
TRBJ2-1	NA	NA	TRBV19	CASSIGSQGSYEQFF	TGTGCCAGTAGTATAGGTAGTCAGGGGAGCTATGAGCAGTTCTTC
TRBJ2-1	TRBD1	NA	TRBV6-5	CATQQGGTGEQFF	TGTGCCACCCAACAGGGGGGTACGGGCGAGCAGTTCTTC
TRBJ2-3	NA	NA	TRBV27	CASSPGTPGTDTQYF	TGTGCCAGCAGCCCCGGGACTCCCGGCACAGATACGCAGTATTTT
TRBJ1-5	NA	NA	TRBV5-5	CASSRGDINSNQPQHF	TGTGCCAGCAGCCGGGGGGACATTAATAGCAATCAGCCCCAGCATTTT
TRBJ1-2	TRBD1	NA	TRBV7-8	CASSLRGQGAGGYTF	TGTGCCAGCAGCTTAAGGGGCCAGGGGGCTGGTGGCTACACCTTC
TRBJ2-7	TRBD1	NA	TRBV19	CASSPRTGGAGNEQYF	TGTGCCAGTAGTCCCCGGACAGGGGGCGCGGGAAACGAGCAGTACTTC
TRBJ1-1	NA	few	TRBV3-1/TRBV3-2	CASSQGILGGLNTEAFF	TGTGCCAGCAGCCAAGGCATCTTGGGGGGACTGAACACTGAAGCTTTCTTT
TRBJ1-4	NA	NA	TRBV15	CATRGGETGWVEKLFF	TGTGCCACCAGGGGTGGGGAGACAGGTTGGGTTGAAAAACTGTTTTTT
TRBJ2-3	TRBD2	NA	TRBV4-3	CASSSGGYTDTQYF	TGCGCCAGCAGCTCGGGGGGGTACACAGATACGCAGTATTTT
TRBJ1-2	TRBD1	NA	TRBV7-2	CASSWLWGQGADGYTF	TGTGCCAGCAGCTGGCTTTGGGGACAGGGGGCTGATGGCTACACCTTC